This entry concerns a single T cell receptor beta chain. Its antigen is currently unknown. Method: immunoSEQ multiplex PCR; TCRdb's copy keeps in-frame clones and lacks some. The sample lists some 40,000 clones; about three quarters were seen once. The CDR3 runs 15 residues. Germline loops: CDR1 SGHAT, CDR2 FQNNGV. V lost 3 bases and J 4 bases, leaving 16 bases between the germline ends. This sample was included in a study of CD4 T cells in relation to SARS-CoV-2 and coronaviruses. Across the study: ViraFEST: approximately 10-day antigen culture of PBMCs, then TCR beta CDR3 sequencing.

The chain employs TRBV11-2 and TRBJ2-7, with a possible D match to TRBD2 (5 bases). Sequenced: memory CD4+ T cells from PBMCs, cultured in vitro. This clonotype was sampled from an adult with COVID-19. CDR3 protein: CASSLETITLYEQYF. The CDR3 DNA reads TGTGCCAGCAGCTTGGAGACTATCACATTGTACGAGCAGTACTTC.